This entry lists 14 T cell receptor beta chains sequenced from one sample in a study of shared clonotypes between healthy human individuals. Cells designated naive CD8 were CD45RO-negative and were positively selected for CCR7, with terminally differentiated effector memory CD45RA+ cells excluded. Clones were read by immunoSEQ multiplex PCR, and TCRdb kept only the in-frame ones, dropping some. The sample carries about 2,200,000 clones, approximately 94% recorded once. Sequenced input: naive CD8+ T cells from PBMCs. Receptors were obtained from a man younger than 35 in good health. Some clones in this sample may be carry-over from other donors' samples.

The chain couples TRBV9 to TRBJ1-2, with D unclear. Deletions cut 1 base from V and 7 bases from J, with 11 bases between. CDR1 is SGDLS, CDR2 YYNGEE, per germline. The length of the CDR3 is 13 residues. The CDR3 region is CASSVNGLRGYTF. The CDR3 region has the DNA TGTGCCAGCAGCGTAAATGGCCTCCGTGGCTACACCTTC.

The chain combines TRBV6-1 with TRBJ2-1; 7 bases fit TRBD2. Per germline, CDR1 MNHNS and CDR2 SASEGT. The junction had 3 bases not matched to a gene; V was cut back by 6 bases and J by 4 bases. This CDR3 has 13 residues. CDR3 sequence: CASRGTTYNEQFF. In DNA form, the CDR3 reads TGTGCCAGCAGGGGGACTACATACAATGAGCAGTTCTTC.

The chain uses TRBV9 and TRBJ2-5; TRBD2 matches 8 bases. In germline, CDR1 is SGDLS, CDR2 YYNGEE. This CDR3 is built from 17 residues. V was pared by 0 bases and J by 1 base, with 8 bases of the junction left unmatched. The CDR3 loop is CASSVAGTSRGQETQYF. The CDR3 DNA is TGTGCCAGCAGCGTAGCTGGGACTAGTAGGGGCCAAGAGACCCAGTACTTC.

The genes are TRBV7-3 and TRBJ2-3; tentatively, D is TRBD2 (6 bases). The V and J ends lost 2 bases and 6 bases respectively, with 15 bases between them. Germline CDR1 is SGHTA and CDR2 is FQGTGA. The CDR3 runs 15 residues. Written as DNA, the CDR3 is TGTGCCAGCAGCTTAGGGACTTCCCCTGTGGATACGCAGTATTTT. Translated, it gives CASSLGTSPVDTQYF.

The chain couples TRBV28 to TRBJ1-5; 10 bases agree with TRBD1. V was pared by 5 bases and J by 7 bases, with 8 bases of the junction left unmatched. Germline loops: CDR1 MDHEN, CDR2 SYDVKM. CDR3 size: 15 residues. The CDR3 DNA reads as TGTGCCAGCAGTGTATACCGGGACAGGGGACAGCCCCAGCATTTT. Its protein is CASSVYRDRGQPQHF.

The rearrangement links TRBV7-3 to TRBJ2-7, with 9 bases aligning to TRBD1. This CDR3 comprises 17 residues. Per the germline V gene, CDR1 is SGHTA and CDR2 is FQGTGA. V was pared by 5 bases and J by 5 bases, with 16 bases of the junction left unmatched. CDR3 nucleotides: TGTGCCAGCAGCCCCCAGCCATTAGACAGGGGGAGCGACGAGCAGTACTTC. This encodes CASSPQPLDRGSDEQYF.

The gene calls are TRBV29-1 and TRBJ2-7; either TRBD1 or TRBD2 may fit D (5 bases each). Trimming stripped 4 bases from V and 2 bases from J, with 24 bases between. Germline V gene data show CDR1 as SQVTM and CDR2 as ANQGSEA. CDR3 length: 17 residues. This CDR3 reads CSVVGVGSPALAYEQYF. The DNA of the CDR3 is TGCAGCGTTGTGGGGGTGGGGAGCCCAGCCTTGGCCTACGAGCAGTACTTC.

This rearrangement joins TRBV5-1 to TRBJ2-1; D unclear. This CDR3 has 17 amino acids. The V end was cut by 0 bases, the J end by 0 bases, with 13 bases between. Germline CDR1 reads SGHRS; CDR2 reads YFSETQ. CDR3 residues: CASSLASVLSSYNEQFF. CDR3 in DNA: TGCGCCAGCAGCTTGGCCTCGGTATTAAGCTCCTACAATGAGCAGTTCTTC.

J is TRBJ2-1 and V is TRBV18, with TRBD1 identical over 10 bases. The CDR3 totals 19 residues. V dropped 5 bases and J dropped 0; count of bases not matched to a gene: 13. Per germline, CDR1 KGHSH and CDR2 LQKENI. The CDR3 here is CASSERGQGTLNSYNEQFF. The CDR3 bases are TGTGCCAGCTCAGAAAGGGGACAGGGGACACTAAACTCCTACAATGAGCAGTTCTTC.

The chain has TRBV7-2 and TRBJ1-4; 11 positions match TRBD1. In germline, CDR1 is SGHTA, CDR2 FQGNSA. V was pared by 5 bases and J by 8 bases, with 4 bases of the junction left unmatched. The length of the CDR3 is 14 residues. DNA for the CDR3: TGTGCCAGCAGCGATCGGACAGGGGGCGAAAAACTGTTTTTT. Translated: CASSDRTGGEKLFF.

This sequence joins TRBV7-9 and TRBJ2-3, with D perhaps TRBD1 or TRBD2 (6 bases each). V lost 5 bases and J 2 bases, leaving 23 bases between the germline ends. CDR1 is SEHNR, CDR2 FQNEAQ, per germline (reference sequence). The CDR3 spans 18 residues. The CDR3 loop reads CASSARGSKGGNTDTQYF. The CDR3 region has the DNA TGTGCCAGCAGCGCACGGGGCTCGAAGGGGGGTAACACAGATACGCAGTATTTT. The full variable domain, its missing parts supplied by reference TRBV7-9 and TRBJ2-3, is DTGVSQNPRHKITKRGQNVTFRCDPISEHNRLYWYRQTLGQGPEFLTYFQNEAQLEKSRLLSDRFSAERPKGSFSTLEIQRTEQGDSAMYLCASSARGSKGGNTDTQYFGPGTRLTVL.

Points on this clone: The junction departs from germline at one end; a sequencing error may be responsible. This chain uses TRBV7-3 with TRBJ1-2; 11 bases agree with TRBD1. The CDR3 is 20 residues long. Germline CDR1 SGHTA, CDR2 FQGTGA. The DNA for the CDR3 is TGTGCCAGCAGTTTAACGTGGAGTCGGGACAGGGGGACCGCTAACTATGGCTACACCTTC. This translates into CASSLTWSRDRGTANYGYTF.

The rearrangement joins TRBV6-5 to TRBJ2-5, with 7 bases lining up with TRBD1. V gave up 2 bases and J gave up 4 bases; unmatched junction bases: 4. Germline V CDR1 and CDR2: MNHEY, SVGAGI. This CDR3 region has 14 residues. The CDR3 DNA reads TGTGCCAGCAGTTACCAGGGGGTGGGAGAGACCCAGTACTTC. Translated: CASSYQGVGETQYF.

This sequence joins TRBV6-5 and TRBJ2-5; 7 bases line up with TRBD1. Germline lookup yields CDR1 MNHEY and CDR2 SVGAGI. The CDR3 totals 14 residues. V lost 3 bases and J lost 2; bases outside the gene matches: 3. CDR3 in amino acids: CASSYGDSQETQYF. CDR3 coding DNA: TGTGCCAGCAGTTATGGGGACAGTCAAGAGACCCAGTACTTC.